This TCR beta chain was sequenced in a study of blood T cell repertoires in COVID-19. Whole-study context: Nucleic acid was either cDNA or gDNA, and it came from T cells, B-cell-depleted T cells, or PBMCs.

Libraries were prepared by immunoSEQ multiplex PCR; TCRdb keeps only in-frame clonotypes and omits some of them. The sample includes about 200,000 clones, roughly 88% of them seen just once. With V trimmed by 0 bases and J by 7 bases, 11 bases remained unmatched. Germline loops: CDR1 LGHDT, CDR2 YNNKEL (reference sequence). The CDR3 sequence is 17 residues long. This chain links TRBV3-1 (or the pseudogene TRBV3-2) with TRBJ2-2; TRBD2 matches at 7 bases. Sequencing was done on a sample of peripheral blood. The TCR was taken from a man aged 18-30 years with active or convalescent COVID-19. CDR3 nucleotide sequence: TGTGCCAGCAGCCAAGACGGGGCGGGAGAAGTCCACGGGGAGCTGTTTTTT. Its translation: CASSQDGAGEVHGELFF.